The 14 T cell receptor beta chains below come from one sample, sequenced in a study of T cell responses to AZD1222 COVID-19 vaccine. The assay was immunoSEQ multiplex PCR, and TCRdb's table has in-frame clones only and misses some. This table has about 84,000 clones, 80% to 90% appearing once. The material sequenced was peripheral blood, taken 28 days after the second AZD1222 dose. All receptors come from an adult who received the AZD1222 COVID-19 vaccine.

The genes are TRBV27 and TRBJ1-5; the match to TRBD1 covers 7 bases. Looked up from germline, CDR1 is MNHEY and CDR2 is SMNVEV (reference sequence). This CDR3 comprises 13 residues. Trimming cost V 5 bases and J 6 bases; bases outside gene matches: 4. The CDR3 sequence: CASSGQVGQPQHF. The CDR3 bases are TGTGCCAGCAGTGGACAGGTTGGTCAGCCCCAGCATTTT.

The V call is TRBV11-2, the J call TRBJ1-3; 8 bases fit TRBD1. Looked up from germline, CDR1 is SGHAT and CDR2 is FQNNGV. J lost 0 bases, V lost 5 bases, and 15 bases had no gene match. The CDR3 is made up of 19 amino acids. DNA for the CDR3: TGTGCCAGCAGCCGTCGATTCTCCGGGACAGGATACTCTGGAAACACCATATATTTT. Residues: CASSRRFSGTGYSGNTIYF.

The chain uses TRBV11-3 and TRBJ2-2; the D is unclear. With 1 base removed from V and 0 bases from J, the gap between germline ends came to 6 bases. The CDR3 loop spans 15 amino acids. CDR1 is SGHNT, CDR2 YENEEA, per germline. CDR3 in amino acids: CASSLGPANTGELFF. In nucleotides, the CDR3 is TGTGCCAGCAGCTTAGGGCCAGCGAACACCGGGGAGCTGTTTTTT.

The chain couples TRBV6-6 to TRBJ2-2, with D possibly TRBD2 on 6 matching bases. The CDR3 is 14 residues long. The ends were cut back, 10 bases at V and 0 bases at J, with 12 bases in the middle. The V gene's germline CDR1 is MNHNY and CDR2 SVGAGI (reference sequence). CDR3 protein: CATIWGANTGELFF. CDR3 DNA sequence: TGTGCCACCATATGGGGGGCGAACACCGGGGAGCTGTTTTTT.

The chain uses TRBV19 and TRBJ1-5, with 9 nucleotides matching TRBD1. This CDR3 contains 15 residues. The germline V gene encodes CDR1 LNHDA and CDR2 SQIVND (reference sequence). J lost 4 bases, V lost 9 bases, and 10 bases had no gene match. CDR3 nucleotides: TGTGCCAGCGCACAGGGGGCGGGTGGGAATCAGCCCCAGCATTTT. Its translation is CASAQGAGGNQPQHF.

The chain has TRBV6-5 and TRBJ1-1; weak D call: TRBD1 (6 bases). The CDR3 sequence is 15 residues long. The V end was cut by 2 bases, the J end by 1 base, with 11 bases between. From germline, CDR1 is MNHEY and CDR2 SVGAGI. This CDR3 is CASSYISRGNTEAFF. The CDR3 coding sequence is TGTGCCAGCAGTTACATTAGCAGGGGGAACACTGAAGCTTTCTTT.

This chain links TRBV9 with TRBJ2-7; D call uncertain. The germline V and J ends were trimmed by 0 bases and 8 bases, with 24 bases remaining between them. This CDR3 spans 17 amino acids. Per the germline V gene, CDR1 is SGDLS and CDR2 is YYNGEE. The DNA for the CDR3 is TGTGCCAGCAGCGTAGGAGGCGCAGACTCTACGAACGCCAAGCAGTACTTC. Translated, it gives CASSVGGADSTNAKQYF.

This chain links TRBV5-1 with TRBJ2-3; D gene ambiguous. Per germline, CDR1 SGHRS and CDR2 YFSETQ. This CDR3 region has 13 residues. Between the trimmed V and J ends, which lost 0 bases and 0 bases, there was a span of 2 bases. The CDR3 is CASSLGSTDTQYF. As DNA, the CDR3 is TGCGCCAGCAGCTTGGGGAGCACAGATACGCAGTATTTT.

This sequence joins TRBV3-1 (or the pseudogene TRBV3-2) and TRBJ2-7, with a weak D call TRBD1 (6 bases). Trimming removed 6 bases at V and 1 base at J, with 16 bases between. Germline V gene lookup returns CDR1 LGHDT and CDR2 YNNKEL (reference sequence). There are 15 residues in the CDR3. The CDR3: CASRTSGDFSYEQYF. The CDR3 DNA is TGTGCCAGCAGGACATCAGGGGATTTTTCCTACGAGCAGTACTTC.

The chain links TRBV4-1 to TRBJ2-2; TRBD2 might be the D (5 bases). Trimming left V 3 bases short and J 4 bases short, with 9 bases between. CDR3 length: 14 amino acids. From germline, CDR1 is MGHRA and CDR2 YSYEKL. The CDR3 region is CASSHVEGTGELFF. CDR3 bases: TGCGCCAGCAGCCACGTAGAGGGCACCGGGGAGCTGTTTTTT.

The V and J genes are TRBV7-9 and TRBJ2-1; D is unresolved. With 5 bases removed from V and 0 bases from J, the gap between germline ends came to 11 bases. Germline assignment: CDR1 SEHNR and CDR2 FQNEAQ (reference sequence). The CDR3 has 15 amino acids. The CDR3 sequence is CASSLDGSSYNEQFF. CDR3 sequence (DNA): TGTGCCAGCAGCCTGGATGGTAGCTCCTACAATGAGCAGTTCTTC.

The chain links TRBV19 to TRBJ1-5; D is unresolved. The CDR3 spans 14 residues. CDR1 and CDR2 from the germline V gene are LNHDA and SQIVND (reference sequence). V lost 7 bases and J lost 5, with 15 bases in between. CDR3 region: CASNDNHPHQPQHF. For the CDR3, the DNA is TGTGCCAGTAACGACAATCACCCCCATCAGCCCCAGCATTTT.

CDR3 in DNA: TGTGCCAGCAGTTACGCTAGCTCGGGCACCGGGGAGCTGTTTTTT. Translation gives CASSYASSGTGELFF. V is TRBV6-5 and J is TRBJ2-2, with D tentatively TRBD2 (5 bases). Germline V CDR1 and CDR2: MNHEY, SVGAGI. The CDR3 spans 15 residues. The ends were cut back, 2 bases at V and 4 bases at J, with 11 bases in the middle.

The V and J genes are TRBV2 and TRBJ1-4; D is ambiguous. Germline CDR1 is SNHLY and CDR2 is FYNNEI. This CDR3 is 15 amino acids long. Trimming stripped 2 bases from V and 3 bases from J, with 10 bases between. CDR3 nucleotide sequence: TGTGCCAGCAGTGAAAGTCAGGATCCTAATGAAAAACTGTTTTTT. It yields the protein CASSESQDPNEKLFF.